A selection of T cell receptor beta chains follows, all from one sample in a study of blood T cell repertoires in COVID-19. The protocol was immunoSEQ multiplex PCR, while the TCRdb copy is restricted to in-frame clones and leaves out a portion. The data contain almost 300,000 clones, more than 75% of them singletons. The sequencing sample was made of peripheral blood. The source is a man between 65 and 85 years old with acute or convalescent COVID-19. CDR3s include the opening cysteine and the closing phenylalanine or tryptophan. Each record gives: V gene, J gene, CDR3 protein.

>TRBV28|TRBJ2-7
CASSPGGDRGRYEQYF
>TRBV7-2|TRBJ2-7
CASSLGGGRSSYEQYF
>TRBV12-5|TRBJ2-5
CASGLDGQAGETQYF
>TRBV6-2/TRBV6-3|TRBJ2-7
CASSRLPGTGSEQYF
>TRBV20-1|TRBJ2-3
CSASLRGASTDTQYF
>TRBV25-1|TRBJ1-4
CASSESGGTNEKLFF
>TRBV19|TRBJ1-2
CASSITAGGFYGYTF
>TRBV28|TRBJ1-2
CASSPYEALNYGYTF
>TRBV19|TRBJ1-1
CASSIGTFNTEAFF
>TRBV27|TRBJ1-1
CASSLLGQGAYVNTEAFF
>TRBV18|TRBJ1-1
CASSLNSGVNTEAFF
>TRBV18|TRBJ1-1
CASSPYRGENTEAFF
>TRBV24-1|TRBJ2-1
CATSDPGVSYNEQFF
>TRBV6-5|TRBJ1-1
CASSPQRQVLTEAFF
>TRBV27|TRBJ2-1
CASSLGQGAYNEQFF
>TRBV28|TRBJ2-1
CANGGSSYNEQFF
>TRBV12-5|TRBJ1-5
CASGQGGNQPQHF
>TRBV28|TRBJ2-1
CASSLRGFYNEQFF
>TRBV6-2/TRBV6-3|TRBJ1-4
CASSYTHPVRRLFF
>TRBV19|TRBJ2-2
CASSMGLAAGELFF
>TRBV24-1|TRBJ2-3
CATSDFSPDTQYF
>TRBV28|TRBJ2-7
CASSLAGDFSYEQYF
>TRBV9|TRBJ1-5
CASSVDGAGQPQHF
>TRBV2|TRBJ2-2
CASIGQGGTGELFF
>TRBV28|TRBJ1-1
CASSLTSAEAFF
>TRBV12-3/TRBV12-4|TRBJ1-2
CASSFNRGDGYTF
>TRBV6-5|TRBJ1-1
CASSSGTGLATEAFF
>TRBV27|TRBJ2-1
CASSLWAGPKFF
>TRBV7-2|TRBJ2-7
CASATRNGYEQYF
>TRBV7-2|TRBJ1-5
CASSSEAYSNQPQHF
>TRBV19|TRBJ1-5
CASSTGQYYSNQPQHF
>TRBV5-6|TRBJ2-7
CASSISGELYEQYF
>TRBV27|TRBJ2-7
CASRPRDRGREQYF
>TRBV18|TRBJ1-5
CASSIGRGLNQPQHF
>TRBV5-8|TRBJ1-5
CASSRVSNQPQHF
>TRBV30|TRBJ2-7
CAWSVYFSGGGEGTHF
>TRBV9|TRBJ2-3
CASSVETGGNTQYF
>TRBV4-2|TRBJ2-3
CASSQDISRGPRPDTQYF
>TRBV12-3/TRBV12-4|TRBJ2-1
CASSPTAHEQFF
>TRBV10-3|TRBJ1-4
CAISESGQGYEKLFF
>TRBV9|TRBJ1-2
CASSAGKGLYGYTF
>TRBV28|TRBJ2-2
CASSPPVVLAGTGELFF
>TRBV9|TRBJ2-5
CASSVTGGFQETQYF
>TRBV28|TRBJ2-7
CASSPSGGYEQYF